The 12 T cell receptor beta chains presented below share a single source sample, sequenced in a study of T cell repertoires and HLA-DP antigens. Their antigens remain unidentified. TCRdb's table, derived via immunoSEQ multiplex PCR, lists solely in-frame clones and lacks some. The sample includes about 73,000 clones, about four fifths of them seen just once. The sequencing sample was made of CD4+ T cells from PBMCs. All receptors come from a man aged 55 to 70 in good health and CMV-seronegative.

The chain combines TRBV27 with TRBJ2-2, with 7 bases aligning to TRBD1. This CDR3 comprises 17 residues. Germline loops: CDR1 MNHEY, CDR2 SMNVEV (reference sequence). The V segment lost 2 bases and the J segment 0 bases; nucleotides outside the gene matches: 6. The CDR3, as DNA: TGTGCCAGCAGTTTAAGTACCGGGACAGCGAACACCGGGGAGCTGTTTTTT. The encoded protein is CASSLSTGTANTGELFF.

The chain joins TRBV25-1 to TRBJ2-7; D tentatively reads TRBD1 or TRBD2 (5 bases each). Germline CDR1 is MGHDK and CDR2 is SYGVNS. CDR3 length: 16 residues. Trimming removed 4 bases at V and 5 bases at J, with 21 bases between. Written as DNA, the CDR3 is TGTGCCAGCAGTGCCTGGGACCTGGTCTCCCAGGACGAGCAGTACTTC. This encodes CASSAWDLVSQDEQYF.

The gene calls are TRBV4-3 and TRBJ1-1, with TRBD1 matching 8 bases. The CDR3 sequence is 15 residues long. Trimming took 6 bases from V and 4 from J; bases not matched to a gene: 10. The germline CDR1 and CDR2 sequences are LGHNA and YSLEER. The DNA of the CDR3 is TGCGCCAGCAGATTATATCAGGGGGCGGGCACTGAAGCTTTCTTT. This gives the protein CASRLYQGAGTEAFF.

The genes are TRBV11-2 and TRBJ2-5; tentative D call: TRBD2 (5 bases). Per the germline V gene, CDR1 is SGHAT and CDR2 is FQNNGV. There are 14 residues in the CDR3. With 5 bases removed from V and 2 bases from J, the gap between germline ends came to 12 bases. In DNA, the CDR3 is TGTGCCAGCAGCCGGACTTCCCCTCAAGAGACCCAGTACTTC. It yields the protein CASSRTSPQETQYF.

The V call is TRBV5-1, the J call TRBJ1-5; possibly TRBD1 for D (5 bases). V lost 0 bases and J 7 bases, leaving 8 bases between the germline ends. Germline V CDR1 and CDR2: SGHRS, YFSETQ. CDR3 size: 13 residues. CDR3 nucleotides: TGCGCCAGCAGCTTGGCCGGGGACCAGCCCCAGCATTTT. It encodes CASSLAGDQPQHF. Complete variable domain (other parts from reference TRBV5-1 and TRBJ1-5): KAGVTQTPRYLIKTRGQQVTLSCSPISGHRSVSWYQQTPGQGLQFLFEYFSETQRNKGNFPGRFSGRQFSNSRSEMNVSTLELGDSALYLCASSLAGDQPQHFGDGTRLSIL.

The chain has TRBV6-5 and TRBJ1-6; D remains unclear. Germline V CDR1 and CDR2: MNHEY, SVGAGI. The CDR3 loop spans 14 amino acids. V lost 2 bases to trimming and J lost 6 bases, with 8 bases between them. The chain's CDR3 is CASSYEGVNSPLHF. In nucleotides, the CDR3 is TGTGCCAGCAGTTACGAAGGAGTTAATTCACCCCTCCACTTT.

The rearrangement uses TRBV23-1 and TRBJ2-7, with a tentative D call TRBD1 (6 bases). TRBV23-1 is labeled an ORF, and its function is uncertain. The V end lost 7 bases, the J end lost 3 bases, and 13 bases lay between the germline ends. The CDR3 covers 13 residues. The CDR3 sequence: CASNRAIDYEQYV. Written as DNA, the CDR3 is TGCGCCAGCAACAGGGCAATAGACTACGAGCAGTACGTC.

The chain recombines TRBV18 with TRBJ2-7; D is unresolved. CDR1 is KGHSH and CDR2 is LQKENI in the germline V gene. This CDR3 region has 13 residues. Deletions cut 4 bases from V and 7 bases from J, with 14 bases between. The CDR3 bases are TGTGCCAGCTCACGCTCTTTTGGCGAAGAGCAGTACGTC. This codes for CASSRSFGEEQYV.

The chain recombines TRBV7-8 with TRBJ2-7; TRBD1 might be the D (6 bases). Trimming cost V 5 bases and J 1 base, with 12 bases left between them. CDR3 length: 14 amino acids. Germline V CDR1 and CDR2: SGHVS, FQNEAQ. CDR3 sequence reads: CASSVRDKSYEQYF. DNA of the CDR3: TGTGCCAGCAGCGTCCGGGACAAGTCCTACGAGCAGTACTTC.

CDR3 sequence reads: CASSQGQGGEKLFF. The CDR3 DNA sequence: TGCGCCAGCAGCCAAGGACAGGGGGGTGAAAAACTGTTTTTT. V usage is TRBV4-3 and J usage is TRBJ1-4; 9 positions match TRBD1. Trimming removed 1 base from V and 7 bases from J; junction bases left unmatched: 1. Germline values: CDR1 LGHNA, CDR2 YSLEER. This CDR3 contains 14 residues.

This CDR3 reads CASNPVDSNQPQHF. The CDR3 nucleotides read TGCGCCAGCAACCCCGTGGATAGCAATCAGCCCCAGCATTTT. The chain employs TRBV5-1 and TRBJ1-5; D remains ambiguous. Trimming cost V 6 bases and J 0 bases, with 10 bases left between them. In germline, CDR1 is SGHRS, CDR2 YFSETQ. The CDR3 totals 14 residues.

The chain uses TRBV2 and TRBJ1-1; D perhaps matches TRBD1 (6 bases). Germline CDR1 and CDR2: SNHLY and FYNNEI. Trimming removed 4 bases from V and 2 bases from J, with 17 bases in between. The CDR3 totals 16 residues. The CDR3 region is CASSVGVETGNTEAFF. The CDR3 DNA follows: TGTGCCAGCAGTGTAGGAGTTGAGACAGGCAACACTGAAGCTTTCTTT.